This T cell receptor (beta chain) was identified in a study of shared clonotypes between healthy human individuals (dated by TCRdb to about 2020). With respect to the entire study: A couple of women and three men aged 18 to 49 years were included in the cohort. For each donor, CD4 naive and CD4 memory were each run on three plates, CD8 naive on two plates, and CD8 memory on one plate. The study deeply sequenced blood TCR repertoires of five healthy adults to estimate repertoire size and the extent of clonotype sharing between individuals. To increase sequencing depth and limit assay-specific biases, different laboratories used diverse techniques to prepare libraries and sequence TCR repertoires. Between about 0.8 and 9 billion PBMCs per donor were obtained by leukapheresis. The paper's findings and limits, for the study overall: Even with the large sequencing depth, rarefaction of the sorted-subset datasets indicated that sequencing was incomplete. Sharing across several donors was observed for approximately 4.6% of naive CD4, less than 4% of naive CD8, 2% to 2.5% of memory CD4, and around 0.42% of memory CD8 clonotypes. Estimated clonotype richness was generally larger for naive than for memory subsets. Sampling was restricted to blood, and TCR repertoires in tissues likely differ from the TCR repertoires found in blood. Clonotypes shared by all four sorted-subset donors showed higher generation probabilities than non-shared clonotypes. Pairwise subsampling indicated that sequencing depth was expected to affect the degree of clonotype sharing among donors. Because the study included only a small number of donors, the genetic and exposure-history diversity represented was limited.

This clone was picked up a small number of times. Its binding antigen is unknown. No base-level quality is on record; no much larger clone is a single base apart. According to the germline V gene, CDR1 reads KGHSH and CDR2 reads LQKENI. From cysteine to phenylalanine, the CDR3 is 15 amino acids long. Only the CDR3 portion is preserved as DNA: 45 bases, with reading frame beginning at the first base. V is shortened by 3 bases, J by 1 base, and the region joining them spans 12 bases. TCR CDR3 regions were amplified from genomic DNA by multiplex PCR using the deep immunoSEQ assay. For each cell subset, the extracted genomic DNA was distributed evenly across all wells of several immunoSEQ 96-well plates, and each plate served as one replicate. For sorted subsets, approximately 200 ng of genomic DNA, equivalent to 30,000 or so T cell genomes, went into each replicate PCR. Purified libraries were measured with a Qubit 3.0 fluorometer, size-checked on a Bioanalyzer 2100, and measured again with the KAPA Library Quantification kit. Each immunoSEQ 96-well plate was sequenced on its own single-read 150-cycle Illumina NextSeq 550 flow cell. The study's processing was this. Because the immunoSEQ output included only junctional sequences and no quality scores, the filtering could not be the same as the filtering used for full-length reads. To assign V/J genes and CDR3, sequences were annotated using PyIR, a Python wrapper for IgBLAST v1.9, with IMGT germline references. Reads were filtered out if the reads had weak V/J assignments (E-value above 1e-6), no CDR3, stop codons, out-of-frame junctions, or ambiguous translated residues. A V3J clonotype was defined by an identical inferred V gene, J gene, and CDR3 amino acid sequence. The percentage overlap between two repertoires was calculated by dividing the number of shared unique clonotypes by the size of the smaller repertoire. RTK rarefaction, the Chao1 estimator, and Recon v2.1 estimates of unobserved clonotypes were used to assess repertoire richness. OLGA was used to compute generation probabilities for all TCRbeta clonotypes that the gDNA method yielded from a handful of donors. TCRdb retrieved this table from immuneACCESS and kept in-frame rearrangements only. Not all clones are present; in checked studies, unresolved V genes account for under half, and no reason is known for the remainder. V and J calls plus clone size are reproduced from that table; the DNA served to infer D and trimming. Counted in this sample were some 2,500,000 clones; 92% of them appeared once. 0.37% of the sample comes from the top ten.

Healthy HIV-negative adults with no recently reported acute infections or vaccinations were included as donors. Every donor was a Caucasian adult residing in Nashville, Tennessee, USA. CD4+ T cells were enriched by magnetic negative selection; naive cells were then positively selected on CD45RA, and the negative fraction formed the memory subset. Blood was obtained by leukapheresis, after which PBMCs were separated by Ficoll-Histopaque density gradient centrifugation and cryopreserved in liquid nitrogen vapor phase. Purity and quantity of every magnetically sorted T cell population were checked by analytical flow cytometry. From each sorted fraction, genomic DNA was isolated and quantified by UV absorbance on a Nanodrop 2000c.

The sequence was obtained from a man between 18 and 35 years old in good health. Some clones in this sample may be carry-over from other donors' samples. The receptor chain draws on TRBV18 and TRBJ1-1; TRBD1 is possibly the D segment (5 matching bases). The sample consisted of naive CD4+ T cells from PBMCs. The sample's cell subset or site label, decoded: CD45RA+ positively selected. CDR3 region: CASSPIQDRNTEAFF. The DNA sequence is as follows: TGTGCCAGCTCACCCATACAGGACCGGAACACTGAAGCTTTCTTT.